Following are 7 T cell receptor beta chains from one sample sequenced in a study of Graves' ophthalmopathy and Graves' hyperthyroidism. Amplification from RNA transcripts yielded the TCR beta CDR3 regions. HTBI primers were employed in first-round RT-PCR, then a second-round multiplex PCR followed. TCRdb processed the multiplex PCR reads anew with MiXCR; each CDR3 protein has one entry. The sample contains approximately 700,000 distinct CDR3 sequences, 35% to 45% of which appear only once. Sequenced: peripheral blood. These receptors all come from an adult man with Graves' ophthalmopathy.

This clonotype was recorded many times. This chain links TRBV5-1 with TRBJ1-1; perhaps TRBD1 as D (5 bases). The CDR3 runs 14 residues. Trimming removed 0 bases from V and 4 bases from J, with 10 bases in between. The germline V gene encodes CDR1 SGHRS and CDR2 YFSETQ. CDR3 nucleotides: TGCGCCAGCAGCTTGGCAGGGTCCGGCACTGAAGCTTTCTTT. Encoded protein: CASSLAGSGTEAFF.

In its sample, this clonotype was seen many times. The chain couples TRBV19 to TRBJ1-2; D unresolved. Trimming pared 3 bases from V and 5 bases from J, leaving 13 bases between. This CDR3 has 14 residues. In germline, CDR1 is LNHDA, CDR2 SQIVND (reference sequence). CDR3 sequence reads: CASSIQPVRYGYTF. The CDR3 DNA sequence: TGTGCCAGTAGTATTCAACCCGTGCGATATGGCTACACCTTC.

The chain joins TRBV30 to TRBJ2-7; D gene ambiguous. Germline values: CDR1 GTSNPN, CDR2 SVGIG (reference sequence). CDR3 length: 12 amino acids. The CDR3 DNA reads TGTGCTGTGGGGTCCCAATCCTACGAGCAGTACTTC. This codes for CAVGSQSYEQYF. Supplemented by reference TRBV30 and TRBJ2-7, the full variable domain reads SQTIHQWPATLVQPVGSPLSLECTVEGTSNPNLYWYRQAAGRGLQLLFYSVGIGQISSEVPQNLSASRPQDRQFILSSKKLLLSDSGFYLCAVGSQSYEQYFGPGTRLTVT.

Turning to this clonotype: One junction end does not reproduce the germline sequence, and a read error may be involved. This chain connects TRBV6-5 to TRBJ2-5; TRBD2 matches 10 bases. This CDR3 is 15 amino acids long. The germline V gene encodes CDR1 MNHEY and CDR2 SVGAGI. CDR3 sequence (DNA): TGTGCCAGCAGCCTCCTAGCGGGGGTTCAAGGGACCCAGTACTTC. Its protein is CASSLLAGVQGTQYF.

This clonotype appeared once. DNA for the CDR3: TGTGCCAGCGAGCCCTCTGGGGCCAACGTCCTGACTTTC. This codes for CASEPSGANVLTF. This rearrangement joins TRBV2 to TRBJ2-6; D unresolved. Trimming took 8 bases from V and 0 from J, leaving 5 bases between them. CDR1 and CDR2 (germline): SNHLY, FYNNEI. This CDR3 is built from 13 residues.

CDR3 in amino acids: CASSVRTGWDSPLHF. CDR3 nucleotide sequence: TGTGCCAGCAGTGTCAGGACAGGATGGGATTCACCCCTCCACTTT. The rearrangement uses TRBV25-1 and TRBJ1-6; 7 bases align to TRBD1. Germline V gene data show CDR1 as MGHDK and CDR2 as SYGVNS. The J segment lost 8 bases and the V segment lost 4 bases, leaving 8 bases of the junction unmatched. The CDR3 has 15 amino acids.

As regards this clonotype: The conserved final phenylalanine or tryptophan is absent from the CDR3, which likely points to a read error. The limits of the CDR3 on the DNA are not certain, so only TCRdb's listed CDR3 is given. The gene calls are TRBV13 and TRBJ2-5. Germline-derived CDR1 and CDR2 are PRHDT and FYEKMQ (reference sequence). The CDR3 is made up of 9 amino acids, end residues included. The CDR3 spells CASRVDTNT.